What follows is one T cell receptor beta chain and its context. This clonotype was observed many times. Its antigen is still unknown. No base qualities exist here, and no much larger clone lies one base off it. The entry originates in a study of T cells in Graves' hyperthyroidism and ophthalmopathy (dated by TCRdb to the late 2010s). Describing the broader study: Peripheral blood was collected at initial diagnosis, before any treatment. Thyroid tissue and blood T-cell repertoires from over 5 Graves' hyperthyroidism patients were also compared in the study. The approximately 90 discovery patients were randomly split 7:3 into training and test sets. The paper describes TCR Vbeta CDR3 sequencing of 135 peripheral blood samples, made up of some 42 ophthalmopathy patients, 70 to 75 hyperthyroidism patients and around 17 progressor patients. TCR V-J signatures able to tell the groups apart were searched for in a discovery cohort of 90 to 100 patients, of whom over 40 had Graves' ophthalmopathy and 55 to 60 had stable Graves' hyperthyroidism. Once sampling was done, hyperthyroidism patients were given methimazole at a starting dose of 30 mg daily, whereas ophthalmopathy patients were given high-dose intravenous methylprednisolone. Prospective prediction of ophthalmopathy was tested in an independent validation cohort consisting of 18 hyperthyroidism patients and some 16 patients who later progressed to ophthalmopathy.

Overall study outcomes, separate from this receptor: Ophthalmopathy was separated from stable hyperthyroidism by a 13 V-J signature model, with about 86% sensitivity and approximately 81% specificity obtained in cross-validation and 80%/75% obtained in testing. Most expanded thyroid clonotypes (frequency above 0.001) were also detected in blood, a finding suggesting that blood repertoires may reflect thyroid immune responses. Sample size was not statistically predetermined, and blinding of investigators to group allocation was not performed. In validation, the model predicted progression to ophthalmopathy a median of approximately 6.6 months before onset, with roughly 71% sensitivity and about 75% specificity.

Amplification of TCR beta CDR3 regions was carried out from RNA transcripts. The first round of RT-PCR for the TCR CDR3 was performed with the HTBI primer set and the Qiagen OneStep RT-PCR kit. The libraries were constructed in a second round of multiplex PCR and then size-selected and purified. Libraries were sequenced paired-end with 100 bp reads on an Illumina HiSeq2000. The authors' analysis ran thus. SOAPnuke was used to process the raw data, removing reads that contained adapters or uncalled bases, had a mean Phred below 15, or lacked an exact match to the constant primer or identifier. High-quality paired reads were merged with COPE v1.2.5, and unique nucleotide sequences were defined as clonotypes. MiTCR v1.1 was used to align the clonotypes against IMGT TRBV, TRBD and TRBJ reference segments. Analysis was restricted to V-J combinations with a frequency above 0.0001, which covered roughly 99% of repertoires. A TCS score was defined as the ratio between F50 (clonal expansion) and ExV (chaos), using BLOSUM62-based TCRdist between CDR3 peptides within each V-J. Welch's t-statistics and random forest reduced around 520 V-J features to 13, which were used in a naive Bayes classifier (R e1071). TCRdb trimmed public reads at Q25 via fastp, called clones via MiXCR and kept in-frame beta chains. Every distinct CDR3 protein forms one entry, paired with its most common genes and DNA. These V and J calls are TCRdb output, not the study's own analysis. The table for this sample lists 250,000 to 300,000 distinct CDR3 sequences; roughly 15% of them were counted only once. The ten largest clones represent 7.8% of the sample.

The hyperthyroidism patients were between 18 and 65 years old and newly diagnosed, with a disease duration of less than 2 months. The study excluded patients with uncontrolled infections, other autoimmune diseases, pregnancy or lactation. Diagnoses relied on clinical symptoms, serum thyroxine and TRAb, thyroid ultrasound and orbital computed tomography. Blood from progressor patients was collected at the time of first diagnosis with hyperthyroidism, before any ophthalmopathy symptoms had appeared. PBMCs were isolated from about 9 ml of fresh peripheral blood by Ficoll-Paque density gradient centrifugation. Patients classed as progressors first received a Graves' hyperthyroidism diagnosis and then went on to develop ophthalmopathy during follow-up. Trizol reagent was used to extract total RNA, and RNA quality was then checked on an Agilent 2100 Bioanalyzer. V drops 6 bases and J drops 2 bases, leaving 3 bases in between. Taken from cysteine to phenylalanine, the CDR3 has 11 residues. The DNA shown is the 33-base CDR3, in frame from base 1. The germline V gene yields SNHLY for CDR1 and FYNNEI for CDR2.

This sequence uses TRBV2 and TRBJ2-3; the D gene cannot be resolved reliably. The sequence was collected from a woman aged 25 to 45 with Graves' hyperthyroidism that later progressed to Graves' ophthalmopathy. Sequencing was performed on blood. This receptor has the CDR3 CASSDTDTQYF. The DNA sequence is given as TGTGCCAGCAGCGACACAGATACGCAGTATTTT.